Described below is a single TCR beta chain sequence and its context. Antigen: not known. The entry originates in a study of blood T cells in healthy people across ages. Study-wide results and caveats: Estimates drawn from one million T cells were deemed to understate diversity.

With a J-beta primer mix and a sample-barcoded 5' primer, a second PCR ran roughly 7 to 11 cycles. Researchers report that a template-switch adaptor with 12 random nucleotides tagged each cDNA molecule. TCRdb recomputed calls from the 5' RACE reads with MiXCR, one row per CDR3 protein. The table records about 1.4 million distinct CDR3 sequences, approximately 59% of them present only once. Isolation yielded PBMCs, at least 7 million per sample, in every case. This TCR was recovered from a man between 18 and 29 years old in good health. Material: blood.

The CDR3 here is CSPPLRQGNTEAFF. The CDR3 DNA reads TGCAGCCCCCCCCTCCGACAGGGGAACACTGAAGCTTTCTTT. The chain recombines TRBV29-1 with TRBJ1-1; 7 bases map to TRBD1. V dropped 8 bases and J dropped 1; count of bases not matched to a gene: 10. In germline, CDR1 is SQVTM, CDR2 ANQGSEA. The CDR3 extends over 14 amino acids.